This is a list of T cell receptor beta chains from one sample in a study of beta chain features in type 1 diabetes. Generated by immunoSEQ multiplex PCR, the TCRdb table keeps only in-frame clones and is missing some. This sample has under 950,000 clones, with about a sixth found just once. The sequencing sample was made of naive CD4+ T cells from blood. These receptors all come from a woman aged 18-30 years in good health. The CDR3 runs from the conserved cysteine through the conserved F or W. A D gene is named only where the DNA matches it firmly. Rows give clone size only sometimes, using once, few, many, or a class for an expanded clone.

v_call: TRBV11-2
j_call: TRBJ2-7
d_call: TRBD2
clone_size: -
cdr3_aa: CASSPREGSYEQYF
cdr3_nt: TGTGCCAGCAGCCCTCGGGAGGGGTCCTACGAGCAGTACTTC

v_call: TRBV7-9
j_call: TRBJ2-5
d_call: TRBD2
clone_size: -
cdr3_aa: CASSLAYLAGAGQETQYF
cdr3_nt: TGTGCCAGCAGCTTAGCTTACCTAGCGGGAGCTGGTCAAGAGACCCAGTACTTC

v_call: TRBV19
j_call: TRBJ1-1
d_call: -
clone_size: few
cdr3_aa: CASIPRGQPNTEAFF
cdr3_nt: TGTGCCAGTATCCCCCGGGGGCAGCCGAACACTGAAGCTTTCTTT

v_call: TRBV2
j_call: TRBJ2-7
d_call: TRBD2
clone_size: -
cdr3_aa: CASSEGLAPYEQYF
cdr3_nt: TGTGCCAGCAGTGAGGGACTAGCGCCCTACGAGCAGTACTTC

v_call: TRBV28
j_call: TRBJ1-3
d_call: -
clone_size: -
cdr3_aa: CASSNVDSGNTIYF
cdr3_nt: TGTGCCAGCAGCAATGTCGACTCTGGAAACACCATATATTTT

v_call: TRBV7-3
j_call: TRBJ2-6
d_call: TRBD1
clone_size: few
cdr3_aa: CASSLKGTGGAGANVLTF
cdr3_nt: TGTGCCAGCAGCTTAAAAGGGACAGGGGGCGCTGGGGCCAACGTCCTGACTTTC

v_call: TRBV5-1
j_call: TRBJ2-6
d_call: TRBD1
clone_size: -
cdr3_aa: CASSPGKTGGFSGANVLTF
cdr3_nt: TGCGCCAGCAGCCCGGGCAAGACAGGGGGCTTTTCTGGGGCCAACGTCCTGACTTTC

v_call: TRBV9
j_call: TRBJ2-1
d_call: -
clone_size: -
cdr3_aa: CASSWGLDPLYNEQFF
cdr3_nt: TGTGCCAGCAGCTGGGGGCTTGACCCACTTTACAATGAGCAGTTCTTC

v_call: TRBV20-1
j_call: TRBJ2-7
d_call: -
clone_size: few
cdr3_aa: CSAIYAYEQYF
cdr3_nt: TGCAGTGCTATCTATGCATACGAGCAGTACTTC

v_call: TRBV7-8
j_call: TRBJ2-7
d_call: -
clone_size: -
cdr3_aa: CATQAQFSSSYEQYF
cdr3_nt: TGTGCCACCCAAGCCCAATTCTCGAGCTCCTACGAGCAGTACTTC

v_call: TRBV9
j_call: TRBJ1-4
d_call: -
clone_size: -
cdr3_aa: CASSPPRGGGNEKLFF
cdr3_nt: TGTGCCAGCAGCCCACCTCGAGGGGGGGGGAATGAAAAACTGTTTTTT

v_call: TRBV18
j_call: TRBJ2-6
d_call: -
clone_size: few
cdr3_aa: CASSPYFGSGANVLTF
cdr3_nt: TGTGCCAGCTCACCGTACTTCGGCTCTGGGGCCAACGTCCTGACTTTC

v_call: TRBV28
j_call: TRBJ1-1
d_call: -
clone_size: few
cdr3_aa: CASSLTGPMTAQAFF
cdr3_nt: TGTGCCAGCAGCCTAACGGGACCCATGACGGCCCAAGCTTTCTTT